The 17 T cell receptor beta chains below all came from one sample that was sequenced in a study of T cells of healthy individuals. Using its own MiXCR run on the 5' RACE reads, TCRdb lists one record per CDR3 protein. In the table there are about 82,000 distinct CDR3 sequences, approximately 5.4% of which are singletons. These receptors were obtained from a female donor in good health.

This clonotype was counted many times. This chain's CDR3 is CSAPDSASGNTIYF. The CDR3, as DNA: TGCAGTGCGCCGGACTCAGCCTCTGGAAACACCATATATTTT. The chain couples TRBV20-1 to TRBJ1-3; D unresolved. CDR3 length: 14 amino acids. CDR1 is DFQATT, CDR2 SNEGSKA, per germline (reference sequence). With 6 bases removed from V and 0 bases from J, the gap between germline ends came to 12 bases.

The table lists this clonotype with many counts. J is TRBJ2-2 and V is TRBV28; the match to TRBD2 covers 10 bases. J lost 1 base, V lost 11 bases, and 4 bases had no gene match. This CDR3 has 14 amino acids. From germline, CDR1 is MDHEN and CDR2 SYDVKM. The CDR3 DNA reads TGTGCCGCAAGGACTAGCGGGAACACCGGGGAGCTGTTTTTT. This codes for CAARTSGNTGELFF.

This clonotype was recorded at least ten times. The chain employs TRBV30 and TRBJ2-7; possible D gene TRBD1, 5 bases. Germline V lookup: CDR1 GTSNPN, CDR2 SVGIG (reference sequence). V was trimmed by 1 base and J by 2 bases, leaving 15 bases between them. The CDR3 is made up of 15 amino acids. The DNA of the CDR3 is TGTGCCTGGAGTGCCACGAACAGGCGCCCCTACGAGCAGTACTTC. Its translation: CAWSATNRRPYEQYF.

This clonotype was counted many times. The chain is built from TRBV25-1 and TRBJ2-2; D is unresolved. The germline V gene has CDR1 MGHDK and CDR2 SYGVNS. CDR3 length equals 13 residues. V was clipped by 4 bases and J by 4 bases, with 7 bases between them. Here the CDR3 DNA reads TGTGCCAGCAGTGCCTGGTCCACCGGGGAGCTGTTTTTT. Its protein product is CASSAWSTGELFF.

This clonotype was seen at least ten times. The chain uses TRBV2 and TRBJ2-1; TRBD1 or TRBD2 may be the D gene (5 bases each). The ends were cut back, 6 bases at V and 0 bases at J, with 18 bases in the middle. CDR1 and CDR2 from the germline V gene are SNHLY and FYNNEI. This CDR3 comprises 17 residues. The CDR3 spells CASRTPRDPSSYNEQFF. The CDR3 DNA follows: TGTGCCAGCAGAACCCCCCGGGACCCCAGCTCCTACAATGAGCAGTTCTTC.

This clonotype was seen many times. The J gene is TRBJ1-1, the V gene TRBV7-8; TRBD1 matches 7 bases. Trimming at V came to 6 bases and at J to 5 bases, leaving 12 bases not matched to a gene. Germline V gene sequence: CDR1 SGHVS, CDR2 FQNEAQ. The CDR3 runs to 15 residues. The CDR3 loop is CASSHPGGTGTEAFF. The CDR3 bases are TGTGCCAGCAGTCATCCAGGGGGGACGGGGACTGAAGCTTTCTTT.

This clonotype was counted at least ten times. V usage is TRBV29-1 and J usage is TRBJ2-1; D is undetermined. The CDR3 loop spans 13 amino acids. Germline V gives CDR1 SQVTM, CDR2 ANQGSEA. V was cut by 3 bases and J by 2 bases, with 8 bases left in between. The DNA of the CDR3 is TGCAGCGTTGACAGTCCAGCCTACAATGAGCAGTTCTTC. It translates to CSVDSPAYNEQFF.

This clonotype was seen repeatedly, ten times or more. The chain is built from TRBV15 and TRBJ1-2; no reliable D call. The germline V gene has CDR1 LNHNV and CDR2 YYDKDF (reference sequence). The germline V and J ends were trimmed by 1 base and 3 bases, with 12 bases remaining between them. This CDR3 has 15 amino acids. This CDR3 is CATSRGGISDYGYTF. CDR3 sequence (DNA): TGTGCCACCAGCAGAGGGGGAATCAGCGACTATGGCTACACCTTC. Drawing the rest from reference TRBV15 and TRBJ1-2, the complete variable domain is DAMVIQNPRYQVTQFGKPVTLSCSQTLNHNVMYWYQQKSSQAPKLLFHYYDKDFNNEADTPDNFQSRRPNTSFCFLDIRSPGLGDTAMYLCATSRGGISDYGYTFGSGTRLTVV.

This clonotype was detected ten times or more. The rearrangement uses TRBV4-3 and TRBJ1-1; 7 bases align to TRBD1. Germline lookup yields CDR1 LGHNA and CDR2 YSLEER. The junction had 8 bases not matched to a gene; V was cut back by 0 bases and J by 4 bases. This CDR3 is built from 16 residues. The CDR3 loop is CASSQDRGGLATEAFF. For the CDR3, the DNA is TGCGCCAGCAGCCAAGACCGAGGGGGCTTGGCCACTGAAGCTTTCTTT.

The table lists this clonotype with many counts. This chain links TRBV12-3 or TRBV12-4 with TRBJ2-5; 7 nucleotides line up with TRBD1. CDR3 length: 15 residues. With 5 bases clipped from V and 2 bases from J, the junction kept 8 bases outside the gene matches. CDR3 sequence: CASSPTPTGQETQYF. In DNA, the CDR3 is TGTGCCAGCAGTCCGACCCCGACAGGGCAAGAGACCCAGTACTTC.

This clonotype was detected a few times. The rearrangement uses TRBV2 and TRBJ1-1; 8 bases map to TRBD1. The J segment lost 4 bases and the V segment lost 7 bases, leaving 11 bases of the junction unmatched. Germline lookup yields CDR1 SNHLY and CDR2 FYNNEI. The CDR3 covers 15 residues. The CDR3 here is CASTEQGARVTEAFF. As DNA, the CDR3 is TGTGCCAGCACCGAGCAGGGGGCTCGGGTCACTGAAGCTTTCTTT.

This clonotype has only a few counts. The rearrangement links TRBV2 to TRBJ1-1; 8 bases agree with TRBD1. The CDR3 contains 12 residues. The trim removed 6 bases at V and 3 bases at J, leaving 0 bases unmatched. Germline values: CDR1 SNHLY, CDR2 FYNNEI. In DNA, the CDR3 is TGTGCCAGCAGACAGGGGGACACTGAAGCTTTCTTT. Translated: CASRQGDTEAFF.

This clonotype showed up many times. The rearrangement uses TRBV7-8 and TRBJ2-1; no reliable D call. CDR3 length: 14 amino acids. The V gene lost 5 bases and the J gene lost 3 bases, with 11 bases spanning the gap. The germline V gene encodes CDR1 SGHVS and CDR2 FQNEAQ. CDR3 loop: CASSLGPHYNEQFF. The CDR3 region has the DNA TGTGCCAGCAGCCTAGGACCTCACTACAATGAGCAGTTCTTC.

This clonotype was counted only a few times. The chain links TRBV6-6 to TRBJ2-7; TRBD2 matches at 7 bases. There are 13 residues in the CDR3. V lost 5 bases to trimming and J lost 3 bases; unmatched junction nucleotides: 4. CDR1 MNHNY and CDR2 SVGAGI come from the germline V gene (reference sequence). CDR3 loop: CASSPGLIYEQYF. CDR3 DNA: TGTGCCAGCAGTCCGGGACTAATCTACGAGCAGTACTTC.

This clonotype was recorded many times. V usage is TRBV6-2 or TRBV6-3 and J usage is TRBJ2-7; a possible D gene is TRBD1 (6 bases). CDR1 MNHEY and CDR2 SVGEGT come from the germline V gene. V was clipped by 4 bases and J by 5 bases, with 15 bases between them. This CDR3 contains 14 residues. CDR3 protein: CASSSSQGPDEQYF. CDR3 in DNA: TGTGCCAGCAGTTCGTCACAGGGTCCCGACGAGCAGTACTTC.

The rearrangement uses TRBV5-6 and TRBJ2-7, with a weak D call TRBD2 (5 bases). CDR3 length: 13 amino acids. V dropped 0 bases and J dropped 5 bases, with 9 bases sitting between them. Looked up from germline, CDR1 is SGHDT and CDR2 is YYEEEE. In nucleotides, the CDR3 is TGTGCCAGCAGCTTGGGACTACGCCACGAGCAGTACTTC. It codes for CASSLGLRHEQYF.

This clonotype was recorded at least ten times. The V call is TRBV7-9, the J call TRBJ2-6, with TRBD1 matching 10 bases. V shed 0 bases, J shed 4 bases, and the junction held 15 bases outside the gene matches. The CDR3 runs to 21 residues. Germline assignment: CDR1 SEHNR and CDR2 FQNEAQ (reference sequence). Here the CDR3 reads CASSLAVRVEGQGTGANVLTF. In DNA form, the CDR3 reads TGTGCCAGCAGCTTAGCGGTGCGTGTGGAGGGACAGGGGACCGGGGCCAACGTCCTGACTTTC.